The sequence of this TCR beta chain was determined in a study of T cells in Graves' hyperthyroidism and ophthalmopathy (dated by TCRdb to about 2019). Describing the broader study: Peripheral blood samples were taken at initial diagnosis, before any treatment was given. A discovery cohort of about 95 patients, approximately 44 with Graves' ophthalmopathy and fewer than 65 with stable Graves' hyperthyroidism, was used to find distinguishing TCR V-J signatures. Prospective prediction of ophthalmopathy was tested in an independent validation cohort of approximately 19 hyperthyroidism patients and 17 patients who later progressed to ophthalmopathy. The approximately 100 discovery patients were divided at random into training and test sets in a 7:3 ratio. The study also compared thyroid tissue and blood T-cell repertoires from about 6 Graves' hyperthyroidism patients. After sampling, hyperthyroidism patients received methimazole starting at 30 mg daily, and ophthalmopathy patients received high-dose intravenous methylprednisolone. The paper reports TCR Vbeta CDR3 sequencing of about 140 peripheral blood samples: 43 ophthalmopathy, about 75 hyperthyroidism and around 17 progressor patients. Results and caveats for the whole study, not just this receptor: No statistical method was used to set the sample size in advance, and investigators knew the group allocation. Most expanded thyroid clonotypes (frequency above 0.001) were also found in blood, which suggests that blood repertoires may mirror thyroid immune responses. In validation, the model predicted progression to ophthalmopathy a median of 6.5 months before onset, with roughly 68% sensitivity and around 76% specificity. In cross-validation, a model built on a 13 V-J signature told ophthalmopathy apart from stable hyperthyroidism with approximately 90% sensitivity and 81% to 82% specificity, and in testing the same model reached 80%/75%.

A patient counted as having stable Graves' hyperthyroidism if no progression to ophthalmopathy occurred over 18 months of follow-up. Hyperthyroidism patients were newly diagnosed, with disease duration under 2 months, and aged 18 to 65 years. Any patient with an uncontrolled infection, another autoimmune disease, pregnancy or lactation was excluded. Diagnoses relied on clinical symptoms, serum thyroxine and TRAb, thyroid ultrasound and orbital computed tomography. PBMCs were separated from 7.5 to 10 ml of fresh peripheral blood using Ficoll-Paque density gradient centrifugation. Trizol reagent was used to extract total RNA, and RNA quality was then checked on an Agilent 2100 Bioanalyzer. The table lists this clonotype with many counts. Its recognized antigen is unknown. Per-base qualities were not stored, and no clone one base away is much larger. Amplification of TCR beta CDR3 regions was carried out from RNA transcripts. For the first round of RT-PCR on the TCR CDR3, the HTBI primer set was used together with the Qiagen OneStep RT-PCR kit. Libraries were constructed in a second round of multiplex PCR, after which size selection and purification were carried out. The libraries were sequenced on an Illumina HiSeq2000 using paired-end 100 bp reads. From the authors' description of their analysis: SOAPnuke was used to process the raw data, removing reads that contained adapters or uncalled bases, had a mean Phred below 15, or lacked an exact match to the constant primer or identifier. COPE v1.2.5 was used to merge the high-quality paired reads, and each unique nucleotide sequence was defined as a clonotype. MiTCR v1.1 was used to align the clonotypes against IMGT TRBV, TRBD and TRBJ reference segments. Only V-J combinations with frequency above 0.0001, covering 98% to 99.2% of repertoires, were analysed. A TCS score was defined as the ratio of F50 (clonal expansion) to E x V (chaos), with BLOSUM62-based TCRdist applied between CDR3 peptides within each V-J. Welch's t-statistics and random forest reduced roughly 540 V-J features to 13, which were used in a naive Bayes classifier (R e1071). TCRdb trimmed the raw reads at Q25, called clones with MiXCR and kept productive beta chains. Identical CDR3 protein sequences are pooled into one entry, listed with their most common genes and DNA. The V and J calls were not made by the authors but by TCRdb's processing. This sample comprises 540,000 or so distinct CDR3 sequences, around 16% of them detected only once. The ten most abundant clones make up 6.5% to 8% of the sample.

The TCR was taken from a woman aged 25 to 39 with Graves' hyperthyroidism. The sequenced material came from blood.

The nucleotides read TGTGCCAGCAGCTTTTCCTATCGGGCCTCCACCTACGAGCAGTACTTC. This is translated as CASSFSYRASTYEQYF. This receptor chain uses TRBV11-2 and TRBJ2-7; no D gene can be assigned with confidence. The germline V gene provides CDR1 SGHAT and CDR2 FQNNGV. The CDR3 runs 16 amino acids, cysteine and phenylalanine included. The read is trimmed to its CDR3 DNA, 48 bases read in frame from base 1. The germline ends are 17 bases apart after V is trimmed by 3 bases and J by 2 bases.